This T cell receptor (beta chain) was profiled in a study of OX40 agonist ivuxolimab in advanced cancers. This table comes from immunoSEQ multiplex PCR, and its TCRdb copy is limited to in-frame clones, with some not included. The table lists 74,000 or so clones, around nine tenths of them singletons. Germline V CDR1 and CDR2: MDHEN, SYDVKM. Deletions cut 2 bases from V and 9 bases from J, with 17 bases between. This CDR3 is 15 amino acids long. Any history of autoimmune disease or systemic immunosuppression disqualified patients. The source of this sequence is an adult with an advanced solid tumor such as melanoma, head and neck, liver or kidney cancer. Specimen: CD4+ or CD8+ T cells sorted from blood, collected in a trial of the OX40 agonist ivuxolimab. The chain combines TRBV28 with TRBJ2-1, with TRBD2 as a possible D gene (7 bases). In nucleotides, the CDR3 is TGTGCCAGCAGTTTACGGGGGGCCCCTTCGGTTGAGCAGTTCTTC. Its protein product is CASSLRGAPSVEQFF. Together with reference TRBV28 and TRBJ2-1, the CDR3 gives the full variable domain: DVKVTQSSRYLVKRTGEKVFLECVQDMDHENMFWYRQDPGLGLRLIYFSYDVKMKEKGDIPEGYSVSREKKERFSLILESASTNQTSMYLCASSLRGAPSVEQFFGPGTRLTVL.